The sequence of this T cell receptor beta chain was determined in a study of sequential checkpoint blockade in melanoma. Study-wide background: Arm A got nivolumab then ipilimumab; arm B the reverse, 1:1. After both sequences, patients received maintenance nivolumab.

Treatment specified: randomized to nivolumab then ipilimumab (arm A) or the reverse (arm B). DNA-damaging chemotherapy had not been given to any patient beforehand. From thawed PBMCs, live CD3+CD8+ cells negative for CD19 and CD56 were sorted. CDR1 and CDR2 from the germline V gene are SGDLS and YYNGEE. The CDR3 spans 15 residues. V lost 4 bases and J 0 bases, leaving 12 bases between the germline ends. Profiling relied on immunoSEQ multiplex PCR, and the TCRdb table lists in-frame clones only, not all of them. The sample has 6,600 or so clones; roughly 53% are singletons. The origin of this receptor is a human donor with melanoma. Sequencing used CD8+ T cells sorted from blood (inferred from file names), obtained from a patient given nivolumab and ipilimumab in sequence. V and J are TRBV9 and TRBJ2-3, with unresolved D. As DNA, the CDR3 is TGTGCCAGCAGCCTTAATCCGGGTAGCACAGATACGCAGTATTTT. It yields the protein CASSLNPGSTDTQYF.